Included here is one T cell receptor beta chain sequence, with context. Its antigen is undetermined. TCRdb fed the 5' RACE reads into MiXCR, producing one record per CDR3 protein. This sample has approximately 150,000 distinct CDR3 sequences, with 30% to 35% found just once. This specimen belongs to a study of CD8 T cells in ankylosing spondylitis. Between the trimmed V and J ends, which lost 1 base and 2 bases, there was a span of 9 bases. The CDR3 is 15 amino acids. Germline CDR1 and CDR2: SGHAT and FQNNGV. General observations from the study: Previous work reported some of these motif variants in the synovial fluid and blood of reactive arthritis. A TCR beta motif of roughly eight highly homologous variants appeared characteristic of ankylosing spondylitis blood.

The chain couples TRBV11-2 to TRBJ2-1; TRBD1 or TRBD2 may be the D gene (5 bases each). This TCR was sampled from a male donor with ankylosing spondylitis. Sequencing input: synovial fluid, either unsorted or a sorted T cell fraction (not recorded which). The CDR3 spells CASSLVGTPYNEQFF. Written as DNA, the CDR3 is TGTGCCAGCAGCTTAGTCGGGACCCCCTACAATGAGCAGTTCTTC.